The 18 T cell receptor beta chains reported below all come from one sample, sequenced in a study of OX40 agonist ivuxolimab in advanced cancers. Using immunoSEQ multiplex PCR, the repertoire was profiled, and TCRdb retains in-frame clones only, with some absent. Of about 73,000 clones in the sample, around 86% were seen once. The sample in question was CD4+ or CD8+ T cells sorted from blood, obtained in a trial of the OX40 agonist ivuxolimab. All receptors derive from an adult with an advanced solid tumor such as melanoma, head and neck, liver or kidney cancer.

The CDR3 coding sequence is TGTGCCAGTAGTGCCCAAGAGACGGGAAACACTGAAGCTTTCTTT. Translation: CASSAQETGNTEAFF. The V gene is TRBV19, the J gene TRBJ1-1; D is unresolved. Germline lookup yields CDR1 LNHDA and CDR2 SQIVND (reference sequence). The CDR3 has 15 residues. The ends were cut back, 5 bases at V and 2 bases at J, with 15 bases in the middle.

The chain is built from TRBV11-2 and TRBJ2-5, with D perhaps TRBD2 (5 bases). The J call is doubtful: the DNA matches TRBJ2-7 better. The length of the CDR3 is 14 residues. CDR1 SGHAT and CDR2 FQNNGV come from the germline V gene. The DNA for the CDR3 is TGTGCCAGCAGCTTAGGGCTAGCTGGCTACGAGCAGTACTTC. This sequence encodes CASSLGLAGYEQYF.

This clone was found a few times. The V gene is TRBV6-5, the J gene TRBJ2-1; the match to TRBD2 covers 13 bases. Unmatched junction bases numbered 2, after V lost 2 bases and J lost 7 bases. CDR3 length: 15 amino acids. Germline CDR1 MNHEY, CDR2 SVGAGI. CDR3 sequence (DNA): TGTGCCAGCAGTTACACGGGACTAGCGGGGAATGAGCAGTTCTTC. Its translation: CASSYTGLAGNEQFF.

The chain carries TRBV6-1 and TRBJ1-3; 8 nucleotides agree with TRBD1. The CDR3 loop spans 16 amino acids. Trimming cost V 3 bases and J 0 bases; bases outside gene matches: 4. The germline V gene encodes CDR1 MNHNS and CDR2 SASEGT. The CDR3 loop reads CASSDQGAPSGNTIYF. The CDR3 DNA reads as TGTGCCAGCAGTGATCAGGGGGCCCCCTCTGGAAACACCATATATTTT.

The genes are TRBV7-3 and TRBJ1-2; D is possibly TRBD1 (5 bases). CDR1 SGHTA and CDR2 FQGTGA come from the germline V gene. The CDR3 consists of 13 residues. V was cut by 7 bases and J by 4 bases, with 13 bases left in between. CDR3 coding DNA: TGTGCCAGCACTCACCCACAGGTCTATGGCTACACCTTC. Translated: CASTHPQVYGYTF. The whole variable domain, remainder taken from reference TRBV7-3 and TRBJ1-2, is GAGVSQTPSNKVTEKGKYVELRCDPISGHTALYWYRQSLGQGPEFLIYFQGTGAADDSGLPNDRFFAVRPEGSVSTLKIQRTERGDSAVYLCASTHPQVYGYTFGSGTRLTVV.

V and J are TRBV4-3 and TRBJ2-3; D not resolved. In germline, CDR1 is LGHNA, CDR2 YSLEER. CDR3 length equals 15 residues. Trimming took off 4 bases at V and 0 bases at J, with 11 bases between the two ends. In DNA, the CDR3 is TGCGCCAGCAGCCCTGACTTCGAGAGCACAGATACGCAGTATTTT. This sequence encodes CASSPDFESTDTQYF.

DNA of the CDR3: TGCGCCAGCAGCTCGGCCCTTGCCGGGACTGAGACCCAGTACTTC. Its protein product is CASSSALAGTETQYF. J is TRBJ2-5 and V is TRBV5-1, with a tentative D call TRBD2 (6 bases). CDR3 size: 15 residues. The V gene's germline CDR1 is SGHRS and CDR2 YFSETQ. V dropped 3 bases and J dropped 5 bases, with 17 bases sitting between them.

This clone has more than one count but fewer than ten. This chain uses TRBV7-2 with TRBJ1-3; D not certain. Germline CDR1 and CDR2: SGHTA and FQGNSA. V lost 5 bases and J 11 bases, leaving 16 bases between the germline ends. CDR3 length: 13 residues. In nucleotides, the CDR3 is TGTGCCAGCAGCCTTGCCGGAGAGGGCGCCATATATTTT. Protein: CASSLAGEGAIYF. Combining the CDR3 with reference TRBV7-2 and TRBJ1-3 gives the whole variable domain GAGVSQSPSNKVTEKGKDVELRCDPISGHTALYWYRQSLGQGLEFLIYFQGNSAPDKSGLPSDRFSAERTGGSVSTLTIQRTQQEDSAVYLCASSLAGEGAIYFGEGSWLTVV.

The chain joins TRBV6-1 to TRBJ1-5; D is ambiguous. Trimming left V 5 bases short and J 9 bases short, with 17 bases between. The germline V gene has CDR1 MNHNS and CDR2 SASEGT. The CDR3 sequence is 14 residues long. The CDR3 coding sequence is TGTGCCAGCAGTCGCGGGGAGGTCGAAGGGCCCCAGCATTTT. Amino acid sequence: CASSRGEVEGPQHF.

The J gene is TRBJ1-3, the V gene TRBV7-2; D not resolved. Germline V gives CDR1 SGHTA, CDR2 FQGNSA. V was trimmed by 3 bases and J by 2 bases, leaving 11 bases between them. This CDR3 spans 15 amino acids. The CDR3, as DNA: TGTGCCAGCAGCTTGGAGGGAATGGCTGGAAACACCATATATTTT. Encoded protein: CASSLEGMAGNTIYF.

V usage is TRBV10-3 and J usage is TRBJ2-3; tentative D call: TRBD2 (6 bases). CDR3 length equals 15 residues. Germline loops: CDR1 ENHRY, CDR2 SYGVKD. V lost 4 bases to trimming and J lost 0 bases, with 11 bases between them. The CDR3 nucleotides read TGTGCCATCAGTGTCGGCGGGGCTAGCACAGATACGCAGTATTTT. Encoded protein: CAISVGGASTDTQYF.

This clone occurred once. The V and J genes are TRBV5-4 and TRBJ1-2; D not resolved. This CDR3 has 14 residues. Trimming shortened V by 1 base and J by 0 bases, and 7 bases separated the two germline ends. Germline lookup yields CDR1 SGHNT and CDR2 YYREEE (reference sequence). Here the CDR3 reads CASSLKGTNYGYTF. For the CDR3, the DNA is TGTGCCAGCAGCTTGAAAGGGACTAACTATGGCTACACCTTC.

This sequence joins TRBV21-1 and TRBJ1-4; the table gives TRBD1 as D, unverified against the DNA. TRBV21-1 is designated a pseudogene. This CDR3 is 17 amino acids long. The CDR3 here is CASSKGGRISTNEKLFF. In nucleotides, the CDR3 is TGTGCCAGCAGCAAAGGGGGGCGTATCTCAACTAATGAAAAACTGTTTTTT.

This chain connects TRBV18 to TRBJ2-6; TRBD1 matches 9 bases. CDR1 and CDR2 from the germline V gene are KGHSH and LQKENI. Losses at the gene ends were 3 bases for V and 0 bases for J; bases not matched to a gene: 3. This CDR3 is 17 amino acids long. CDR3 loop: CASSPDRGVSGANVLTF. CDR3 sequence (DNA): TGTGCCAGCTCACCGGACAGGGGTGTCTCTGGGGCCAACGTCCTGACTTTC.

The chain employs TRBV19 and TRBJ2-3, with D possibly matching TRBD1 (6 bases). Germline CDR1 LNHDA, CDR2 SQIVND (reference sequence). Trimming took off 5 bases at V and 0 bases at J, with 12 bases between the two ends. The CDR3 has 15 residues. The DNA for the CDR3 is TGTGCCAGTAGTCGGACAGTCACTAGCACAGATACGCAGTATTTT. It is translated as CASSRTVTSTDTQYF.

This clone appeared a single time. This chain connects TRBV30 to TRBJ1-6; the match to TRBD1 covers 9 bases. Germline-derived CDR1 and CDR2 are GTSNPN and SVGIG (reference sequence). CDR3 length: 13 amino acids. V gave up 3 bases and J gave up 7 bases; unmatched junction bases: 1. Here the CDR3 reads CAWRGTGNSPLHF. CDR3 bases: TGTGCCTGGAGGGGGACAGGGAATTCACCCCTCCACTTT. Full variable domain (outside the CDR3, taken from reference TRBV30 and TRBJ1-6): SQTIHQWPATLVQPVGSPLSLECTVEGTSNPNLYWYRQAAGRGLQLLFYSVGIGQISSEVPQNLSASRPQDRQFILSSKKLLLSDSGFYLCAWRGTGNSPLHFGNGTRLTVT.

Here the CDR3 reads CASSAGTVSNQPQHF. The CDR3 nucleotides read TGTGCCAGCAGCGCGGGGACGGTTAGCAATCAGCCCCAGCATTTT. The chain couples TRBV21-1 to TRBJ1-5. TRBV21-1 is a known pseudogene. This CDR3 has 15 amino acids.

In nucleotides, the CDR3 is TGTGCCTGGAGTGTATCTAGCGGGGGGTCTACGAAGTTCTTC. Translating gives CAWSVSSGGSTKFF. V and J are TRBV30 and TRBJ2-1; TRBD2 matches 11 bases. The CDR3 covers 14 residues. Germline V lookup: CDR1 GTSNPN, CDR2 SVGIG (reference sequence). The V gene end was trimmed by 0 bases and the J gene end by 14 bases; junction bases not matched to a gene: 9.